Listed here are 27 T cell receptor beta chains from one sample, sequenced in a study of T cells in Graves' hyperthyroidism and ophthalmopathy. Researchers took RNA transcripts and amplified the TCR beta CDR3 regions from them. HTBI primers were the set used in a first-round RT-PCR of the TCR CDR3. Using its own MiXCR run on the multiplex PCR reads, TCRdb lists one record per CDR3 protein. The table shows a few hundred thousand distinct CDR3 sequences, with around 45% occurring only once. The specimen sequenced was peripheral blood or thyroid tissue (not recorded which). Source of these receptors: a woman younger than 35 with Graves' hyperthyroidism.

To note about this clonotype: This may be a read error, as it is one base from a much larger clone. The J gene is TRBJ1-4, the V gene TRBV20-1; 7 nucleotides match TRBD1. The length of the CDR3 is 14 residues. Germline V gene sequence: CDR1 DFQATT, CDR2 SNEGSKA (reference sequence). The DNA of the CDR3 is TGCAGTGCTAGGGGGCGGACAGGCGGGGAAAAACTGCTTTTT. This encodes CSARGRTGGEKLLF.

This clonotype was seen at least ten times. The rearrangement uses TRBV19 and TRBJ2-7; tentative D call: TRBD1 (7 bases). The length of the CDR3 is 15 residues. Trimming pared 9 bases from V and 1 base from J, leaving 19 bases between. The germline CDR1 and CDR2 sequences are LNHDA and SQIVND (reference sequence). CDR3 sequence (DNA): TGTGCCAGCCGGGTGGCGGGACAGACTTCCTACGAGCAGTACTTC. Amino acids: CASRVAGQTSYEQYF.

This clonotype was picked up a small number of times. The chain joins TRBV12-3 or TRBV12-4 to TRBJ2-3; TRBD2 aligns across 9 bases. J gave up 1 base and V 4 bases, and 3 bases lay outside the gene matches. The CDR3 is made up of 15 amino acids. DNA for the CDR3: TGTGCCAGCAGTTCCCGGACTAGCGGCACAGATACGCAGTATTTT. Translation: CASSSRTSGTDTQYF.

A note on this clonotype: The conserved closing phenylalanine or tryptophan is absent in this CDR3, likely reflecting a read error. The DNA is left out, because the CDR3 cannot be placed on it with certainty; the CDR3 is given as TCRdb lists it. V and J are TRBV7-9 and TRBJ2-7. The CDR3 totals 8 residues, both ends included. Per germline, CDR1 SEHNR and CDR2 FQNEAQ (reference sequence). CDR3 in amino acids: CASSLPRL.

Written as DNA, the CDR3 is TGTGCCAGCAGCGGGAGACTAGCGGGAGGATATGCCTCCTACGAGCAGTACTTC. Its translation is CASSGRLAGGYASYEQYF. The J gene is TRBJ2-7, the V gene TRBV7-9; 13 positions match TRBD2. CDR1 is SEHNR and CDR2 is FQNEAQ in the germline V gene (reference sequence). The CDR3 loop spans 18 amino acids. Losses at the gene ends were 5 bases for V and 0 bases for J; bases not matched to a gene: 10.

The rearrangement links TRBV7-2 to TRBJ2-5; 7 positions match TRBD2. Germline-derived CDR1 and CDR2 are SGHTA and FQGNSA. The V gene end was trimmed by 5 bases and the J gene end by 9 bases; junction bases not matched to a gene: 9. The CDR3 contains 13 residues. The CDR3 loop is CASSGVGREPQYF. The CDR3 DNA follows: TGTGCCAGCAGCGGAGTCGGGCGGGAGCCCCAGTACTTC. Drawing the rest from reference TRBV7-2 and TRBJ2-5, the complete variable domain is GAGVSQSPSNKVTEKGKDVELRCDPISGHTALYWYRQSLGQGLEFLIYFQGNSAPDKSGLPSDRFSAERTGGSVSTLTIQRTQQEDSAVYLCASSGVGREPQYFGPGTRLLVL.

The rearrangement joins TRBV29-1 to TRBJ1-5; D is perhaps TRBD1 (6 bases). The CDR3 has 13 residues. The germline gives CDR1 SQVTM, CDR2 ANQGSEA. The chain's CDR3 is CSPNRADNQPQHF. The DNA for the CDR3 is TGCAGTCCCAACAGGGCTGACAATCAGCCCCAGCATTTT.

The sample holds many counts of this clonotype. This chain links TRBV5-6 with TRBJ1-6, with D possibly being TRBD1 (5 bases). Germline CDR1 SGHDT, CDR2 YYEEEE. The ends were cut back, 1 base at V and 6 bases at J, with 14 bases in the middle. The CDR3 has 16 residues. The CDR3 DNA reads as TGTGCCAGCAGCTTGCGGGGGGGACTGGCTAATTCACCCCTCCACTTT. This translates into CASSLRGGLANSPLHF.

J is TRBJ1-1 and V is TRBV30; D gene unclear. Germline-derived CDR1 and CDR2 are GTSNPN and SVGIG (reference sequence). There are 15 residues in the CDR3. The V and J ends lost 4 bases and 0 bases respectively, with 15 bases between them. The CDR3 is CAWTLLLGMNTEAFF. CDR3 bases: TGTGCCTGGACCTTGCTATTAGGTATGAACACTGAAGCTTTCTTT.

This clonotype was seen only a few times. This chain links TRBV6-6 with TRBJ1-4; perhaps TRBD1 as D (6 bases). Germline values: CDR1 MNHNY, CDR2 SVGAGI (reference sequence). The germline V and J ends were trimmed by 6 bases and 5 bases, with 13 bases remaining between them. This CDR3 is 14 amino acids long. The DNA of the CDR3 is TGTGCCAGCAGCCGACAGGCGCCAAATGAAAAACTGTTTTTT. Encoded protein: CASSRQAPNEKLFF.

This chain joins TRBV30 and TRBJ2-7; 12 positions agree with TRBD2. Germline V CDR1 and CDR2: GTSNPN, SVGIG (reference sequence). With V trimmed by 6 bases and J by 3 bases, 12 bases remained unmatched. CDR3 length: 16 residues. The CDR3 DNA follows: TGTGCCTGCCGACTAGCGGGAGTTTCCCTTCTCTACGAGCAGTACTTC. Encoded protein: CACRLAGVSLLYEQYF.

This clonotype was seen many times. The CDR3 region has the DNA TGTGCCAGCAGCCAAGGTACGGGCCAGCAGTACTTC. It translates to CASSQGTGQQYF. The chain joins TRBV3-1 to TRBJ2-7; D is undetermined. The CDR3 is 12 residues long. Trimming shortened V by 1 base and J by 8 bases, and 9 bases separated the two germline ends. Germline CDR1 is LGHDT and CDR2 is YNNKEL (reference sequence).

This clonotype was detected ten times or more. The rearrangement joins TRBV25-1 to TRBJ1-1; unclear D gene. The CDR3 runs to 14 residues. V was clipped by 7 bases and J by 2 bases, with 14 bases between them. Germline V gene lookup returns CDR1 MGHDK and CDR2 SYGVNS. DNA of the CDR3: TGTGCCAGCATCGAGGGCCCGGATAACACTGAAGCTTTCTTT. Protein sequence: CASIEGPDNTEAFF.

Ten or more counts support this clonotype. V is TRBV7-8 and J is TRBJ2-7, with D tentatively TRBD1 (5 bases). The CDR3 is made up of 14 amino acids. Trimming took 0 bases from V and 0 from J, leaving 6 bases between them. CDR1 is SGHVS, CDR2 FQNEAQ, per germline. CDR3: CASSLAGPSYEQYF. The DNA of the CDR3 is TGTGCCAGCAGCTTAGCGGGGCCCTCCTACGAGCAGTACTTC.

In this sample, this clonotype turned up many times. The gene calls are TRBV7-7 and TRBJ2-7; D perhaps matches TRBD1 (5 bases). The V end was cut by 5 bases, the J end by 6 bases, with 20 bases between. CDR3 length: 15 residues. Germline lookup yields CDR1 SSHAT and CDR2 FNYEAQ (reference sequence). CDR3 region: CASSPVGQGLGEQYF. In DNA, the CDR3 is TGTGCCAGCAGCCCCGTTGGGCAGGGTCTGGGCGAGCAGTACTTC.

This chain joins TRBV24-1 and TRBJ2-3, with 10 bases aligning to TRBD2. Germline V gives CDR1 KGHDR, CDR2 SFDVKD. This CDR3 has 15 amino acids. V trimming: 8 bases; J trimming: 2 bases; junction bases outside the gene matches: 6. The CDR3 loop is CATTPGLADTDTQYF. CDR3 coding DNA: TGTGCCACCACCCCAGGACTAGCGGACACAGATACGCAGTATTTT.

This clonotype was picked up many times. The chain has TRBV20-1 and TRBJ2-7; D unclear. Trimming pared 1 base from V and 0 bases from J, leaving 7 bases between. CDR1 is DFQATT and CDR2 is SNEGSKA in the germline V gene (reference sequence). The CDR3 spans 13 residues. Written as DNA, the CDR3 is TGCAGTGCTAGAGGCAGGAGCTCCTACGAGCAGTACTTC. This codes for CSARGRSSYEQYF.

The rearrangement uses TRBV20-1 and TRBJ2-7, with D maybe TRBD1 (5 bases). Germline CDR1 reads DFQATT; CDR2 reads SNEGSKA (reference sequence). CDR3 length: 15 amino acids. V was shortened by 6 bases and J by 1 base, with 19 bases between the two germline ends. CDR3 in DNA: TGCAGTGCCCCCTACCCGACAGCCTTATCCTACGAGCAGTACTTC. Its protein is CSAPYPTALSYEQYF.

This clonotype was recorded many times. The rearrangement links TRBV4-2 to TRBJ2-2, with 8 nucleotides matching TRBD2. The ends lost 4 bases at V and 2 bases at J; junction bases unmatched: 3. The CDR3 has 15 residues. Per germline, CDR1 LGHNA and CDR2 YNFKEQ. CDR3 protein: CASSPGLDNTGELFF. The CDR3 DNA sequence: TGTGCCAGCAGCCCGGGACTAGATAACACCGGGGAGCTGTTTTTT.

J is TRBJ1-4 and V is TRBV20-1, with 8 nucleotides matching TRBD1. CDR1 and CDR2 (germline): DFQATT, SNEGSKA (reference sequence). Losses at the gene ends were 0 bases for V and 11 bases for J; bases not matched to a gene: 14. The CDR3 is made up of 16 amino acids. CDR3 bases: TGCAGTGCTAGAGACGGTGGGCAGGGGGCCGAAAGGAAACTGTTTTTT. Translation gives CSARDGGQGAERKLFF.

The chain combines TRBV7-6 with TRBJ2-2; 9 bases are a match to TRBD2. Germline lookup yields CDR1 SGHVS and CDR2 FNYEAQ. Trimming took 6 bases from V and 0 from J; bases not matched to a gene: 8. This CDR3 comprises 17 residues. CDR3 protein: CASSLGLARANTGELFF. The CDR3 coding sequence is TGTGCCAGCAGTTTGGGACTAGCAAGAGCGAACACCGGGGAGCTGTTTTTT.

This sequence joins TRBV2 and TRBJ2-5; 9 bases align to TRBD2. The CDR3 totals 15 residues. Looked up from germline, CDR1 is SNHLY and CDR2 is FYNNEI. V lost 8 bases to trimming and J lost 3 bases; unmatched junction nucleotides: 10. Written as DNA, the CDR3 is TGTGCCAGCCAAGATCACCAGCGGGGGGAAGAGACCCAGTACTTC. It codes for CASQDHQRGEETQYF. Full variable domain (rest looked up from reference TRBV2 and TRBJ2-5): EPEVTQTPSHQVTQMGQEVILRCVPISNHLYFYWYRQILGQKVEFLVSFYNNEISEKSEIFDDQFSVERPDGSNFTLKIRSTKLEDSAMYFCASQDHQRGEETQYFGPGTRLLVL.

This chain links TRBV27 with TRBJ1-4, with 9 bases identical to TRBD1. Germline values: CDR1 MNHEY, CDR2 SMNVEV (reference sequence). Losses at the gene ends were 6 bases for V and 0 bases for J; bases not matched to a gene: 5. This CDR3 region has 16 residues. The CDR3 here is CASRPGQGATNEKLFF. Written as DNA, the CDR3 is TGTGCCAGCAGACCGGGACAGGGAGCAACTAATGAAAAACTGTTTTTT.

This clonotype was observed a handful of times. The rearrangement links TRBV7-2 to TRBJ2-3, with a weak D call TRBD2 (6 bases). The germline gives CDR1 SGHTA, CDR2 FQGNSA. The V end was cut by 5 bases, the J end by 3 bases, with 18 bases between. The CDR3 contains 16 residues. Here the CDR3 reads CASSRIAGGVTDTQYF. DNA of the CDR3: TGTGCCAGCAGCCGAATTGCGGGCGGGGTGACAGATACGCAGTATTTT.

This clonotype occurred many times. J is TRBJ2-6 and V is TRBV3-1; tentative D call: TRBD1 (5 bases). V was cut by 3 bases and J by 2 bases, with 11 bases left in between. The CDR3 covers 16 residues. The germline CDR1 and CDR2 sequences are LGHDT and YNNKEL (reference sequence). The CDR3 loop reads CASSHSFRAGANVLTF. CDR3 DNA: TGTGCCAGCAGCCATTCTTTCAGGGCTGGGGCCAACGTCCTGACTTTC.

This clonotype was seen a few times. The chain couples TRBV4-3 to TRBJ1-4, with D possibly TRBD1 on 5 matching bases. The CDR3 has 16 residues. Per germline, CDR1 LGHNA and CDR2 YSLEER. The V end was cut by 1 base, the J end by 7 bases, with 16 bases between. The CDR3 sequence: CASSQGTGNQGEKLFF. CDR3 coding DNA: TGCGCCAGCAGCCAAGGAACCGGGAATCAGGGTGAAAAACTGTTTTTT.

This clonotype was recorded many times. The chain is built from TRBV25-1 and TRBJ2-7; D gene ambiguous. CDR3 length equals 11 residues. V lost 5 bases and J 9 bases, leaving 11 bases between the germline ends. Germline V lookup: CDR1 MGHDK, CDR2 SYGVNS. The CDR3 loop is CASSLFRSQYF. CDR3 bases: TGTGCCAGCAGTTTGTTTCGGTCGCAGTACTTC.